The sequence of this TCR beta chain was determined in a study of beta chain features in type 1 diabetes. General observations from the study: All four CD4+ subsets from Type 1 diabetes patients carried moderately but significantly shorter TCRB CDR3s. Here, the possible influence of HLA type (on TCRB rearrangement) remained unresolved. Insertion counts at VDJ junctions were lower in type 1 diabetes patients, who also showed more deletions there. Patients and controls would share equally any PCR tilt toward shorter templates.

The authors reverse transcribed all of the isolated RNA, so sequencing captured expressed TCRB transcripts. Data came from immunoSEQ multiplex PCR; TCRdb stores just in-frame clones and leaves some out. Here the sample spans hundreds of thousands of clones, 13% being singletons. Germline assignment: CDR1 MNHNS and CDR2 SASEGT. V lost 6 bases to trimming and J lost 2 bases; unmatched junction nucleotides: 6. CDR3 length: 14 amino acids. Remarks on this clone: Its antigen is not identified.

The source of this sequence is a man aged 18 to 35 with type 1 diabetes. The chain employs TRBV6-1 and TRBJ1-2; 7 bases align to TRBD1. The material sequenced was naive CD4+ T cells from blood. The CDR3 DNA follows: TGTGCCAGCAGCCAGGGACAGACGAACTATGGCTACACCTTC. Residues: CASSQGQTNYGYTF.